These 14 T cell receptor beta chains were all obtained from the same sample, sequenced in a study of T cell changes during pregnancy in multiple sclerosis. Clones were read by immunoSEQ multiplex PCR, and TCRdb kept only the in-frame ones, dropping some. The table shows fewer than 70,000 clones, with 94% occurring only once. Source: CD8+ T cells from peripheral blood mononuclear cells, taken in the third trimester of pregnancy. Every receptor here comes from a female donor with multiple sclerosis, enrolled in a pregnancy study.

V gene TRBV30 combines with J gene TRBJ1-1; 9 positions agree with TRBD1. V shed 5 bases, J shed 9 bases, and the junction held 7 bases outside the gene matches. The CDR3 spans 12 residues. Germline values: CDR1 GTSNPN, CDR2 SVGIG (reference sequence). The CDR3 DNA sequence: TGTGCCTGGGGGACAGGGAACGATAAAGCTTTCTTT. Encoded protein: CAWGTGNDKAFF.

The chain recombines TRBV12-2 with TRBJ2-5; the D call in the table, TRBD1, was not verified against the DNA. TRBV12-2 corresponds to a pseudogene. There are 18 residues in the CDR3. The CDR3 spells CASRSLYPAQGCQETQYF. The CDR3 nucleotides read TGTGCAAGTCGCTCATTATATCCCGCCCAGGGGTGCCAAGAGACCCAGTACTTC.

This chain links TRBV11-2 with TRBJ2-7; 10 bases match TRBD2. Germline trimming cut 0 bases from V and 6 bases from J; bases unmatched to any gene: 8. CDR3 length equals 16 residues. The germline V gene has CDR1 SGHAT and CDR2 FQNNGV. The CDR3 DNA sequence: TGTGCCAGCAGCTTAGATCAGGCTAGCGGGAGCTTCGAGCAGTACTTC. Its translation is CASSLDQASGSFEQYF.

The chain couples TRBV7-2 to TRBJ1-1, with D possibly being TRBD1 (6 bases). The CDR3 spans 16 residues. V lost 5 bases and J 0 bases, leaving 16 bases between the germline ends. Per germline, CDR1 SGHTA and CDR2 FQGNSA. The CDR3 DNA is TGTGCCAGCAGCCCCCCCGGGACACCGATGAACACTGAAGCTTTCTTT. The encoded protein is CASSPPGTPMNTEAFF.

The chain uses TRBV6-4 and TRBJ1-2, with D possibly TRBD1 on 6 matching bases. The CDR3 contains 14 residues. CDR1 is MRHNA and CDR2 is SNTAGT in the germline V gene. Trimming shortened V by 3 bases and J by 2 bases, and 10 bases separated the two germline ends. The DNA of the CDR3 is TGTGCCAGCAGTGATTCTGGGGGCAACTATGGCTACACCTTC. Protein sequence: CASSDSGGNYGYTF.

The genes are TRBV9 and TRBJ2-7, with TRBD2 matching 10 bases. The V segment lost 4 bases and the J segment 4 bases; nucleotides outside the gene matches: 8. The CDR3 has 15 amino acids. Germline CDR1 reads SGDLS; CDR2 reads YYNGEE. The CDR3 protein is CASSSESSGRYEQYF. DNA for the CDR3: TGTGCCAGCAGCTCGGAGAGTAGCGGGAGGTACGAGCAGTACTTC.

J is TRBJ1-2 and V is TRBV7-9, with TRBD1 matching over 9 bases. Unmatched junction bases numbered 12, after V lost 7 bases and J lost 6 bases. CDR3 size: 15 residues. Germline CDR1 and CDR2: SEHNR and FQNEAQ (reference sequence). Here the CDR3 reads CASTPSGQGLDGYTF. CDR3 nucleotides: TGTGCCAGCACCCCGTCGGGACAGGGTCTGGATGGCTACACCTTC.

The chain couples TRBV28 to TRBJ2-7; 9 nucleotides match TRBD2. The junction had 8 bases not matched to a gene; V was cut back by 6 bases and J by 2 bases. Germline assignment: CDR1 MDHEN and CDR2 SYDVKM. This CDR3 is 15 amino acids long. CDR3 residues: CASRYISGSAYEQYF. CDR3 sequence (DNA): TGTGCCAGCAGGTACATTAGCGGGAGCGCCTACGAGCAGTACTTC.

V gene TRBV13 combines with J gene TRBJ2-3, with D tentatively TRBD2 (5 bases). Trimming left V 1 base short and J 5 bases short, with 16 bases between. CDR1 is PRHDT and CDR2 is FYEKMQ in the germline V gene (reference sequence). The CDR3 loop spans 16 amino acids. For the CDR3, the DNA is TGTGCCAGCAGCTTAGTAGCCGGAGGACGGGTAGATACGCAGTATTTT. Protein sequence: CASSLVAGGRVDTQYF.

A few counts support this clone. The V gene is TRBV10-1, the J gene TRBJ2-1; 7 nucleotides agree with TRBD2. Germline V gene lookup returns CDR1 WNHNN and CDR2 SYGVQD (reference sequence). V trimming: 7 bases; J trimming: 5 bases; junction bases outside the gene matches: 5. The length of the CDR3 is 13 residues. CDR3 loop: CASKGLADNEQFF. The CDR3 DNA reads TGCGCCAGCAAAGGGCTAGCGGACAATGAGCAGTTCTTC.

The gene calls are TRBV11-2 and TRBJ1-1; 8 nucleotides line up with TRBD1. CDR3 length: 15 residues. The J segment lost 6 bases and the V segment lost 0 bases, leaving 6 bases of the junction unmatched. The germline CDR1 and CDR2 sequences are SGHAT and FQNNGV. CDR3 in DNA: TGTGCCAGCAGCTTAGACTGGACAGGGTTTTCTGAAGCTTTCTTT. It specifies CASSLDWTGFSEAFF.

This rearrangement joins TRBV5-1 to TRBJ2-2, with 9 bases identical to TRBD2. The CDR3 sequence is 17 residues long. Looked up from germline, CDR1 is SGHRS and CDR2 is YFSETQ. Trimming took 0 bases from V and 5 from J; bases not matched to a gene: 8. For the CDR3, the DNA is TGCGCCAGCAGCTTGGGCTTAGCGGGGGAAAGTACCGGGGAGCTGTTTTTT. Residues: CASSLGLAGESTGELFF.

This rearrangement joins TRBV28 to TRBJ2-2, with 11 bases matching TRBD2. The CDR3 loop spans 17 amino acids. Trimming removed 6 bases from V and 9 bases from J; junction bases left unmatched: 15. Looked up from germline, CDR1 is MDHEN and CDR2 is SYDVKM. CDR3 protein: CASRLKGTSGRGRELFF. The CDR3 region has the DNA TGTGCCAGCAGACTGAAGGGGACTAGCGGCCGGGGCAGGGAGCTGTTTTTT.

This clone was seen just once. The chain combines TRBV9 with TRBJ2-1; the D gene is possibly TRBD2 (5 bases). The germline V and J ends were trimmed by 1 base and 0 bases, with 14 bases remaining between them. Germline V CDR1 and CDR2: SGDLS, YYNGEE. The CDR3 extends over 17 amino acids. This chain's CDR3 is CASSVYAGQSSYNEQFF. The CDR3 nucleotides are TGTGCCAGCAGCGTATATGCGGGTCAGAGCTCCTACAATGAGCAGTTCTTC.